This record covers a single T cell receptor beta chain. Measured with immunoSEQ multiplex PCR; TCRdb has only the in-frame clones, and not every one. The sample holds tens of thousands of clones, approximately 91% seen once. This specimen comes from a study of T cells in localized non-small cell lung cancer. The TCR comes from a male donor at least 60 years old with stage I lung adenocarcinoma. The source was peripheral blood, collected before any cancer treatment.

Here the CDR3 DNA reads TGTGCCAGCAGTGTAGCGGGAGGGGCCGAAGAGACCCAGTACTTC. The encoded protein is CASSVAGGAEETQYF. The V and J genes are TRBV2 and TRBJ2-5; 11 nucleotides align to TRBD2. V was clipped by 4 bases and J by 3 bases; unmatched bases: 4. CDR1 SNHLY and CDR2 FYNNEI come from the germline V gene. This CDR3 spans 15 amino acids.